The clone carrying this T cell receptor beta chain has just a few counts. This sample was included in a study of shared clonotypes between healthy human individuals. Profiled with immunoSEQ multiplex PCR; TCRdb holds only in-frame clones, not every one. The sample has some 480,000 clones; 79% are singletons. This TCR came from a woman between 35 and 50 years old in good health. Some clones in this sample may be carry-over from other donors' samples. Sequenced input: PBMCs.

CDR3 protein: CASRILPGAGSNTEAFF. CDR3 nucleotides: TGTGCCAGCAGGATTCTACCTGGGGCAGGGTCGAACACTGAAGCTTTCTTT. The chain carries TRBV7-9 and TRBJ1-1; D is perhaps TRBD1 (5 bases). Looked up from germline, CDR1 is SEHNR and CDR2 is FQNEAQ (reference sequence). V lost 6 bases to trimming and J lost 1 base, with 21 bases between them. The CDR3 contains 17 residues.